The clone carrying this T cell receptor (beta chain) has a single count. Its antigen is currently unknown. The CDR3 consists of 16 residues. V lost 4 bases, J lost 0 bases, and 15 bases lay in between. Germline values: CDR1 SGHVS, CDR2 FQNEAQ. The data were taken from a study of long-term antiretroviral therapy in people with HIV. Study observations and caveats: Diversity measured after ART increased yet remained under transplant donor controls.

Specimens held about 0.9-11 million cryopreserved PBMC prior to DNA extraction. Survey-level immunoSEQ v3.0 assays were run. Sequencing was designed to cover about 40,000-55,000 T-cell genomes in each sample. The protocol was immunoSEQ multiplex PCR, while the TCRdb copy is restricted to in-frame clones and leaves out a portion. The data hold about 12,000 clones, with roughly 82% observed a single time. The V and J genes are TRBV7-8 and TRBJ1-1; D ambiguous. The receptor comes from a man aged 50-59 years with HIV. The starting material was unsorted PBMCs, obtained roughly 8.1 years after starting antiretroviral therapy. For the CDR3, the DNA is TGTGCCAGCAGCTCAGGTTACATGGCATTGAACACTGAAGCTTTCTTT. This sequence encodes CASSSGYMALNTEAFF. Full variable domain (outside the CDR3, taken from reference TRBV7-8 and TRBJ1-1): GAGVSQSPRYKVAKRGQDVALRCDPISGHVSLFWYQQALGQGPEFLTYFQNEAQLDKSGLPSDRFFAERPEGSVSTLKIQRTQQEDSAVYLCASSSGYMALNTEAFFGQGTRLTVV.